This TCR beta chain was obtained from a study of T-cell reconstitution after alpha-beta-depleted transplantation in children (dated by TCRdb to between 2015 and 2016). For the study in its entirety: T-cell immune reconstitution after TCRalphabeta/CD19-depleted allogeneic hematopoietic cell transplantation in children was quantitatively tracked in the study by means of TCR repertoire profiling.

Libraries came from PCR. Sequencing relied on an Illumina HiSeq 2500. TCR libraries were prepared with molecular barcoding, using unique molecular identifiers to normalize TCRbeta repertoire quantification. TCRdb reanalyzed the raw reads on its own, using fastp at Q25 for trimming and MiXCR for clone calling, and kept in-frame beta chains. One record per CDR3 amino acid sequence lists the most common genes and DNA. The sample data list about 500,000 distinct CDR3 sequences, and around a third of these were observed just once. The ten most abundant clones make up 2% to 2.5% of the sample. Spanning cysteine to phenylalanine, the CDR3 consists of 13 amino acids. Just CDR3 DNA is preserved here, 39 bases in frame from base 1. The germline V gene sets CDR1 to SGHRS and CDR2 to YFSETQ. The germline ends are 7 bases apart after V is trimmed by 0 bases and J by 9 bases. About this clonotype itself: The antigen it binds to is not known. No quality values exist for individual bases; no much larger clone is one base distant.

The origin of this receptor is a human donor who donated a stem cell graft to a child with aplastic anemia. The sequenced sample was PBMCs from the stem cell graft donor, obtained from the stem cell graft. The sequence links TRBV5-1 to TRBJ1-6, with TRBD1 as a weak D call on 5 bases. This receptor has the CDR3 CASSLGQRSPLHF. The nucleotide sequence is given as TGCGCCAGCAGCTTGGGACAGCGTTCACCCCTCCACTTT. The full variable domain, with segments outside the CDR3 supplied by the reference TRBV5-1 and TRBJ1-6 proteins, appears as KAGVTQTPRYLIKTRGQQVTLSCSPISGHRSVSWYQQTPGQGLQFLFEYFSETQRNKGNFPGRFSGRQFSNSRSEMNVSTLELGDSALYLCASSLGQRSPLHFGNGTRLTVT.